The T cell receptor beta chain under discussion was sequenced for a study of cytomegalovirus exposure and HLA in healthy donors (dated by TCRdb to 2015 to 2018). A note on the overall study: An earlier analysis of a few hundred of the donors reported over 250 Gb of sequence data and approximately 120 million unique TCR beta sequences obtained from approximately 180 million T cells. About 310 gigabases of sequencing data and around 87 million unique TCR sequences were included in an early release covering around 600 HLA-typed donors. Of the 350 to 450 genotyped donors, around 81% fell in the genetic ancestry cluster associated with self-reported Caucasian donors. The study was designed to test whether signatures of past pathogen exposure could be identified by cataloging public T cell receptors. Using immunosequencing, the study profiled T cell repertoires from 640 or so subjects and related those repertoires to cytomegalovirus serostatus. Along with the 666-subject first cohort, a separate validation cohort of approximately 110 different subjects was used. The study combined high-throughput TCR immunosequencing, statistical association of individual TCRs with disease status, and machine learning to predict cytomegalovirus infection status. In a later analysis, previously published TCR beta repertoires from 666 donors were re-analyzed and high-resolution HLA genotyping was added so that TCR occurrence patterns could be studied. Rather than using new phenotypic data, the later analysis identified candidate immune exposures from TCR beta sequences and from how often those sequences occurred across donors. In an earlier analysis of over 550 of the donors, high-throughput TCR beta sequencing was used to judge whether each TCR beta V gene segment behaved as functional or pseudogenic. Alongside the repertoire data, information on donor age, sex, ethnicity and CMV serostatus was compiled. In a later genetic analysis, genome-wide SNP genotypes for about three fifths of the 666 donors were used, and that subset was treated as a discovery cohort. Every discovery cohort repertoire had been produced on one sequencing platform. HLA typing covered class I and class II loci at four-digit resolution. The number of typed donors differed by locus: roughly 629-630 for A, B, C, DRB1 and DQB1; 522 for DQA1; 606 for DPA1; and roughly 470 for DPB1. A few DR-DQ haplotypes were treated as single units for association and clustering because of strong linkage in the cohort. Among about 360 genotyped donors of the cohort, an average of approximately 230,000 unique TCR beta nucleotide sequences were sequenced per donor, about a sixth of them non-productive. What the study reported, not specific to this receptor: Roughly 17 rarely observed V segments, including chromosome 9 orphons, were excluded from the earlier analysis of several hundred of the donors because counts were too low. An association between a missense DCLRE1C variant and V-gene and J-gene trimming of TCR beta chains was found in a later genetic analysis and replicated in an independent cohort. Most CMV-associated TCR beta chains appeared to be HLA-restricted in a later analysis, and the HLA associations seemed to be driven largely by CMV exposure. Because some donors lacked HLA typing at each locus, the association tests relied only on the typed subset. A later genetic analysis reported fewer N-insertions in productive TCRs among donors in an Asian-associated ancestry cluster than the roughly 690-donor mean. The classifier was reported to diagnose cytomegalovirus status with high specificity and sensitivity in both the original cohort and the validation cohort. It was suggested by the authors that the approach could potentially be generalized to other disease states and immunological phenotypes. A further reported finding was that TCR beta sequences accurately predicted the HLA-A and HLA-B alleles for most subjects in the first cohort. A total of fewer than 200 TCR beta chains were listed by the study as associated with cytomegalovirus. Linkage disequilibrium might explain the correlated functional status among segregating V segments, but an unknown experimental factor could not be ruled out. In a later analysis, several top co-occurrence clusters were reported to appear linked to parvovirus B19, influenza, CMV and Epstein-Barr virus. A cluster of highly shared sequence variants was judged likely to represent a technical artifact of the sequencing pipeline. Only TCR beta chains were sequenced in this cohort, and the absence of alpha or paired-chain data limited detectable features. The presence/absence analyses assumed that sequencing depth was roughly uniform across donors, and that assumption may not be true. For the cohort, immune exposure information was limited to CMV serostatus. In an earlier analysis of a few hundred of the donors, most TCR beta V segments were observed in productive rearrangements about 87% or about 30% of the time, broadly matching IMGT annotations. In vitro tests confirmed that a few of the cytomegalovirus-associated TCR beta chains recognize cytomegalovirus antigens. At a false discovery rate of 0.05, a later analysis linked fewer than 20,000 TCR beta sequences to specific HLA alleles. Most TCR sequences were observed very rarely across donors, whereas some public TCRs were present in many individuals. Assigning TCR associations to individual alleles was difficult when HLA alleles, especially DR and DQ, strongly co-occurred. In a later analysis, TCR association rates were found to vary across HLA loci, with the most associated TCRs seen for DRB1 alleles and the fewest for HLA-C alleles. In a later analysis, HLA-associated TCR beta chains were found to be more clonally expanded and to have lower generation probabilities than equally common non-associated chains.

The cohort comprised some 700 healthy bone marrow donors. At the time of sampling, all cohort members were nominally healthy, though unrecorded immune exposures were likely present. The donor was CMV seronegative and belonged to the group of more than 300 seronegative cohort members. A peripheral blood sample was provided by each donor, and peripheral blood mononuclear cells were used for TCR beta sequencing. Genomic DNA extraction from the blood cell samples was performed with the Qiagen DNeasy Blood Extraction Kit. The protocol used for the library was the immunoSEQ multiplex PCR assay. The multiplex PCR relied on a mix of 60 forward primers for TCR Vbeta segments and 13 reverse primers for TCR Jbeta segments. Amplification of the CDR3 region of rearranged TCR beta genes was performed with a multiplex PCR assay on genomic DNA. The amplified TCR beta libraries were sequenced on the Illumina HiSeq System as 87-base-pair reads. The authors' analysis ran thus. In a later analysis, 70 million to 95 million unique TCR beta chains were counted across the 500 to 700 repertoires, and roughly 9.9 million of these chains were shared by at least two donors. Raw reads were error-corrected and collapsed into unique sequences by a nearest-neighbor algorithm in which closely related sequences were merged to remove PCR and sequencing errors. V, D and J gene segments were assigned by aligning CDR3 sequences to IMGT reference sequences. For a sequence to be retained, a match of at least six nucleotides was required to both a V gene segment and a J gene segment. Rearrangements were classified as productive when the CDR3 lacked stop codons and remained in frame with V and J, and all other rearrangements were classified as non-productive. CDR3 was defined according to IMGT convention as the region running from the second conserved V-encoded cysteine to the conserved J-encoded phenylalanine. The earlier analysis of about 620 of the donors excluded sequences that lacked an unambiguous match to a single V gene segment. An earlier analysis of just under 600 of the donors called V segments functional above 56.7% productive rearrangements and segregating when the between-donor standard deviation exceeded 5%. A statistical classification framework was built for diagnosing cytomegalovirus status from the catalog of TCR beta chain sequences. V and J gene assignment, in a later analysis, came from comparing TCR nucleotide sequences with IMGT/GENE-DB human TR gene sequences. Using the TCRdist pipeline, a later analysis assigned CDR3 sequences along with most-parsimonious VDJ recombination scenarios. A later analysis defined each TCR beta chain by its CDR3 amino acid sequence plus V-gene family, and excluded reads lacking a unique V-gene family. In a later analysis, approximately 640 highly shared, low-generation-probability nucleotide sequences were removed to address suspected cross-contamination and a sequencing artifact. A later analysis calculated a clonal expansion index for each public chain from normalized within-repertoire ranks of inferred template counts. In a later analysis, generation probabilities were computed with a VDJ recombination model fitted to out-of-frame rearrangements, and the resulting probabilities were checked against IGoR. In a later analysis, TCR-TCR, TCR-HLA and TCR-CMV co-occurrence was scored with hypergeometric tests, and a repertoire-size bias correction was applied to TCR pairs. A later analysis estimated false discovery rates by permuting HLA or CMV assignments 20 times. In a later analysis, co-occurring TCRs were grouped using DBSCAN, and TCRdist sequence similarity was added for clustering within HLA-allele-positive subsets. Repertoires with fewer than 30,000 or more than 120,000 public chains, plus five repertoires with anomalous nucleotide sharing, were excluded from co-occurrence clustering. The table was pulled from immuneACCESS by TCRdb, which kept in-frame rearrangements only. Such tables lose some clones; where checked, under half of the loss comes from unresolved V genes, and the rest has no known cause. D and trimming were read from the DNA, whereas the V and J calls and clone size are those reported in that table. The table for this sample lists roughly 100,000 clones; around 78% of them were counted only once. The ten largest clones represent roughly 6% of the sample.

As for this clone: Its antigen has not been determined. No per-base quality is available; no much larger clone lies one base away.

Sequenced input: PBMCs. This TCR was recovered from a male donor in good health and CMV-seronegative.

The sequence in DNA is TGTGCCAGCACCCTGGGACAGGGGGGGATAGAGACCCAGTACTTC. Protein translation: CASTLGQGGIETQYF. The rearrangement joined TRBV2 to TRBJ2-7; 11 of the junction bases match TRBD1. The end of the DNA is better explained by TRBJ2-5, so the J call may be wrong. From cysteine to phenylalanine, the CDR3 is 15 amino acids long. The DNA shown is the 45-base CDR3, in frame from base 1. The germline V gene specifies SNHLY as CDR1 and FYNNEI as CDR2.